The T cell receptor (beta chain) under discussion was sequenced for a study of CD8+ T cells in alopecia areata. Peripheral blood samples and lesional scalp punch biopsies were obtained from alopecia areata patients. V was shortened by 3 bases and J by 3 bases, with 12 bases between the two germline ends. Germline V lookup: CDR1 LNHDA, CDR2 SQIVND (reference sequence). This CDR3 region has 15 residues. General observations from the study: Scalp samples also contribute reads from the resident alphabeta T cells found in normal skin. Alopecia totalis/universalis scalp especially showed more expanded CD8+ clones than normal scalp.

cDNA serving as the sequencing template came from extracted, reverse transcribed RNA. Produced via immunoSEQ multiplex PCR; TCRdb's table is partial and in-frame only. The data show 100,000 to 130,000 clones, with roughly 55% seen just once and around 25% held by the top ten. On this clone itself: The antigen remains undetermined.

V usage is TRBV19 and J usage is TRBJ2-1; D uncertain. This sequence originates from a human donor with alopecia areata. Material for sequencing was NKG2D-low CD8+ T cells sorted from blood. Here the CDR3 reads CASSISGSNYNEQFF. The CDR3 coding sequence is TGTGCCAGTAGTATTTCTGGAAGCAACTACAATGAGCAGTTCTTC.